This T cell receptor (beta chain) appears in the sequencing data of a study of T-cell reconstitution after alpha-beta-depleted transplantation in children. The TCRbeta library incorporated unique molecular identifiers. TCRdb itself ran the PCR reads through MiXCR, one entry per CDR3 protein. This sample has some 640,000 distinct CDR3 sequences; around 17% occur once, and the top ten carry 1.1%. Notes on this clonotype: Germline is not matched at one junction end, which may reflect a read error.

This CDR3 comprises 13 residues. Germline V gives CDR1 DFQATT, CDR2 SNEGSKA (reference sequence). This clonotype originated in a human donor who donated a stem cell graft to a child with acute myeloid leukemia. The chain combines TRBV20-1 with TRBJ2-5; D possibly corresponds to TRBD1 (6 bases). Sample: PBMCs from the stem cell graft donor, taken from the stem cell graft. CDR3 sequence: CSARHTGQETRYF. The DNA of the CDR3 is TGCAGTGCTAGGCATACGGGACAAGAGACCCGGTACTTC.